One and the same sample provided the 11 T cell receptor beta chains below, sequenced in a study of T cell repertoires in cytomegalovirus infection. TCRdb processed the reads anew with MiXCR; each CDR3 protein has one entry. The data show roughly 230,000 distinct CDR3 sequences, with about a sixth seen just once and more than 45% held by the top ten. Specimen: CD8+ T cells from PBMCs. Receptors were obtained from a human donor in good health (CMV status not recorded). Some clones in this sample may be carry-over from other donors' samples.

This clonotype was observed at least ten times. The chain is built from TRBV7-8 and TRBJ1-5; D is unclear. The V gene's germline CDR1 is SGHVS and CDR2 FQNEAQ. V was cut by 5 bases and J by 2 bases, with 10 bases left in between. The CDR3 is made up of 14 amino acids. CDR3 in amino acids: CASSQGWGNQPQHF. The CDR3 nucleotides are TGTGCCAGCAGCCAAGGATGGGGCAATCAGCCCCAGCATTTT.

The V gene is TRBV19, the J gene TRBJ2-2; 7 bases are shared with TRBD2. This CDR3 has 16 residues. V lost 7 bases, J lost 4 bases, and 12 bases stayed unmatched. Germline-derived CDR1 and CDR2 are LNHDA and SQIVND (reference sequence). The CDR3 region has the DNA TGTGCCAGTACCCCGAACGGACTAGATGGCACCGGGGAGCTGTTTTTT. It translates to CASTPNGLDGTGELFF.

This clonotype appeared a few times. V usage is TRBV2 and J usage is TRBJ2-7; D perhaps matches TRBD2 (6 bases). CDR1 SNHLY and CDR2 FYNNEI come from the germline V gene. V lost 0 bases, J lost 0 bases, and 9 bases lay in between. The CDR3 consists of 15 residues. CDR3: CASSEAPGGSYEQYF. As DNA, the CDR3 is TGTGCCAGCAGTGAAGCCCCCGGGGGCTCCTACGAGCAGTACTTC. Full variable domain (remainder filled in from reference TRBV2 and TRBJ2-7): EPEVTQTPSHQVTQMGQEVILRCVPISNHLYFYWYRQILGQKVEFLVSFYNNEISEKSEIFDDQFSVERPDGSNFTLKIRSTKLEDSAMYFCASSEAPGGSYEQYFGPGTRLTVT.

The chain employs TRBV14 and TRBJ2-4; no clear D gene. The CDR3 consists of 13 residues. In germline, CDR1 is SGHDN, CDR2 FVKESK. V was trimmed by 1 base and J by 10 bases, leaving 11 bases between them. CDR3 in DNA: TGTGCCAGCAGCCAAGCCCGCCGCAATATTCAGTACTTC. This sequence encodes CASSQARRNIQYF.

This clonotype was counted only a few times. This chain uses TRBV9 with TRBJ1-6; D perhaps matches TRBD1 (5 bases). Trimming shortened V by 1 base and J by 8 bases, and 10 bases separated the two germline ends. This CDR3 has 14 residues. Per the germline V gene, CDR1 is SGDLS and CDR2 is YYNGEE. The CDR3 DNA sequence: TGTGCCAGCAGCGTAACGACAGAATATTCACCCCTCCACTTT. The encoded protein is CASSVTTEYSPLHF.

This clonotype was recorded many times. The genes are TRBV6-2 or TRBV6-3 and TRBJ2-1; 7 bases match TRBD2. The CDR3 spans 16 residues. CDR1 and CDR2 (germline): MNHEY, SVGEGT. V lost 0 bases and J lost 4; bases outside the gene matches: 6. CDR3 protein: CASSYSLADVYNEQFF. The CDR3 DNA is TGTGCCAGCAGTTACTCCCTAGCGGATGTATACAATGAGCAGTTCTTC.

This chain joins TRBV4-1 and TRBJ2-2, with D hard to call. The CDR3 is 16 residues long. Germline values: CDR1 MGHRA, CDR2 YSYEKL. V was cut by 6 bases and J by 0 bases, with 14 bases left in between. The CDR3 region is CASSKRVYANTGELFF. The CDR3 DNA reads TGCGCCAGCAGTAAAAGGGTTTACGCGAACACCGGGGAGCTGTTTTTT.

This clonotype came up many times. The chain recombines TRBV7-4 with TRBJ1-2; possibly TRBD1 for D (5 bases). In germline, CDR1 is SGHVT, CDR2 SQSDAQ. Trimming pared 5 bases from V and 8 bases from J, leaving 12 bases between. The CDR3 consists of 12 residues. CDR3 DNA: TGTGCCAGCAGCCCCGGCAGGGCCGGCTACACCTTC. Encoded protein: CASSPGRAGYTF.

The chain is built from TRBV4-2 and TRBJ1-4; unclear D gene. V lost 0 bases to trimming and J lost 4 bases, with 9 bases between them. CDR3 size: 15 residues. Germline lookup yields CDR1 LGHNA and CDR2 YNFKEQ. The CDR3 bases are TGTGCCAGCAGCCAAGATGTCACAGTTAATGAAAAACTGTTTTTT. It is translated as CASSQDVTVNEKLFF.

This rearrangement joins TRBV3-1 to TRBJ1-2; D remains ambiguous. Germline V gene data show CDR1 as LGHDT and CDR2 as YNNKEL (reference sequence). The CDR3 is 14 amino acids. Trimming took 0 bases from V and 4 from J, leaving 9 bases between them. CDR3 sequence (DNA): TGTGCCAGCAGCCAAGATGGCAGTGCCTATGGCTACACCTTC. This encodes CASSQDGSAYGYTF.

The chain combines TRBV11-2 with TRBJ1-1, with TRBD1 as a possible D gene (6 bases). The CDR3 is made up of 16 amino acids. Germline-derived CDR1 and CDR2 are SGHAT and FQNNGV. V was pared by 2 bases and J by 1 base, with 14 bases between. The CDR3 region is CASSLYSGEANTEAFF. As DNA, the CDR3 is TGTGCCAGCAGCTTATACTCAGGGGAGGCGAACACTGAAGCTTTCTTT.